A selection of T cell receptor beta chains follows, all from one sample in a study of T cell repertoires in cytomegalovirus infection. TCRdb called the reads again in MiXCR, with one record for every CDR3 protein. The sample shows about 150,000 distinct CDR3 sequences, less than 25% of them seen only once. The sequenced sample consisted of PBMCs. These receptors all come from a human donor in good health (CMV status not recorded). Some clones in this sample may be carry-over from other donors' samples. The CDR3 runs from the conserved cysteine through the conserved F or W. The D gene is left open where the match is weak. Rows may omit the clone size; those that give it use once, few, many or a size class.

V	size	J	D	DNA	CDR3
TRBV6-1	NA	TRBJ2-7	TRBD2	TGTGCCAGCAGTTTAACCGCCGGGACTAGCGGGACTAACGAGCAGTACTTC	CASSLTAGTSGTNEQYF
TRBV24-1	once	TRBJ1-4	NA	TGTGCCACCAGTGACCCCCGGGCGCCGTTCGAAAAACTGTTTTTT	CATSDPRAPFEKLFF
TRBV5-1	NA	TRBJ2-4	TRBD1	TGCGCCAGCAGCTCACAGGGGGCAAGGGCCAAAAACATTCAGTACTTC	CASSSQGARAKNIQYF
TRBV6-5	once	TRBJ2-2	TRBD1	TGTGCCACTTCGACAGGGTACACCGGGGAGCTGTTTTTT	CATSTGYTGELFF
TRBV10-3	many	TRBJ1-2	TRBD1	TGTGCCATCAGAGGACAGGATCCTATGCGCTACACCTTC	CAIRGQDPMRYTF
TRBV2	NA	TRBJ2-2	NA	TGTGCCAGCATGGAGGGAGAGAAGAACACCGGGGAGCTGTTTTTT	CASMEGEKNTGELFF
TRBV12-3/TRBV12-4	many	TRBJ2-5	NA	TGTGCCAGCAGCCGAGGACCGGATTCTGAGACCCAGTACTTC	CASSRGPDSETQYF
TRBV2	NA	TRBJ1-2	NA	TGTGCCACTCAGTCTCGGGGCTACACCTTC	CATQSRGYTF
TRBV28	many	TRBJ2-7	NA	TGTGCCAGCAGTTTAGACGACTCCTACGAGCAGTACTTC	CASSLDDSYEQYF
TRBV20-1	NA	TRBJ2-1	NA	TGCAGTGCTAGAGATAGCAGGGGCTCCTACAATGAGCAGTTCTTC	CSARDSRGSYNEQFF
TRBV30	few	TRBJ2-3	NA	TGTGCCTGGCAGGACAGAGGCGGCACAGATACGCAGTATTTT	CAWQDRGGTDTQYF
TRBV6-5	few	TRBJ2-5	TRBD2	TGTGCCAGCAGGGAAAGCGGGAAAGAGACCCAGTACTTC	CASRESGKETQYF
TRBV5-6	once	TRBJ1-5	NA	TGTGCCAGCAGCAGAAGGGGCAATCAGCCCCAGCATTTT	CASSRRGNQPQHF
TRBV7-3	few	TRBJ2-5	NA	TGTGCCAGCAGCTTAAACGGACGAGGGGTACAAGAGACCCAGTACTTC	CASSLNGRGVQETQYF
TRBV6-2/TRBV6-3	few	TRBJ2-1	TRBD2	TGTGCCAGCAGTAACAAACTAGCGGGAGACAATGAGCAGTTCTTC	CASSNKLAGDNEQFF
TRBV10-3	few	TRBJ2-3	NA	TGTGCCATCAGCGGAAACACAGATACGCAGTATTTT	CAISGNTDTQYF
TRBV7-3	NA	TRBJ1-2	NA	TGTGCCAGCAGCTTAACGGGACCGAACTATGGCTACACCTTC	CASSLTGPNYGYTF
TRBV7-2	many	TRBJ1-2	TRBD1	TGTGCCAGCAGCCGACAGGGAAATTATGGCTACACCTTC	CASSRQGNYGYTF
TRBV5-4	NA	TRBJ2-3	TRBD2	TGTGCCAGCAGACCTAGCGGGAGGGCCCCCACAGATACGCAGTATTTT	CASRPSGRAPTDTQYF
TRBV12-3/TRBV12-4	few	TRBJ2-1	TRBD2	TGTGCCAGCAGCGCGACTAGCGGGAGCTGGAATGAGCAGTTCTTC	CASSATSGSWNEQFF
TRBV7-2	many	TRBJ1-4	NA	TGTGCCAGCAGCTCCACAGGCGAATTCTATGAAAAACTGTTTTTT	CASSSTGEFYEKLFF
TRBV24-1	many	TRBJ2-7	NA	TGTGCCACCAGTGATTTGTCCAGATCCTACGAGCAGTACTTC	CATSDLSRSYEQYF
TRBV7-2	many	TRBJ2-1	NA	TGTGCCAGCAGCCTTAGCCTGGTGATAGCGCCCTACAATGAGCAGTTCTTC	CASSLSLVIAPYNEQFF
TRBV6-2/TRBV6-3	NA	TRBJ2-1	TRBD2	TGTGCCAGCAGCATGGGGGCTAGCGGGAGAGTCAATGAGCAGTTCTTC	CASSMGASGRVNEQFF
TRBV6-5	NA	TRBJ2-1	NA	TGTGCCAGCAGTTACCGGCAGAGCAATGAGCAGTTCTTC	CASSYRQSNEQFF
TRBV7-9	medium-sized	TRBJ2-6	NA	TGTGCCAGCAGCGGACTCGCCTCTGGGGCCAACGTCCTGACTTTC	CASSGLASGANVLTF
TRBV5-1	NA	TRBJ2-7	TRBD2	TGCGCCAGCAGCTTGAGGCTAGCGGGCGGGGCGGGCTACGAGCAGTACTTC	CASSLRLAGGAGYEQYF
TRBV19	NA	TRBJ1-5	TRBD1	TGTGCCAGTAGTCGCGGACAGGTGGGCAATCAGCCCCAGCATTTT	CASSRGQVGNQPQHF
TRBV20-1	NA	TRBJ2-5	TRBD2	TGCAGTGCCCCGGGGACTAGCGGGAGTCTGATATCCGGAGAGACCCAGTACTTC	CSAPGTSGSLISGETQYF
TRBV6-2/TRBV6-3	NA	TRBJ2-7	NA	TGTGCCAGCAGTTACCGGGGCTTCAACGAGCAGTACTTC	CASSYRGFNEQYF
TRBV6-2/TRBV6-3	few	TRBJ2-1	NA	TGTGCCAGCCCAAAGTCGACACCGGGGTACAATGAGCAGTTCTTC	CASPKSTPGYNEQFF
TRBV7-9	NA	TRBJ1-2	NA	TGTGCCAGCAGCTACCCCGGGGGGCACTATGGCTACACCTTC	CASSYPGGHYGYTF
TRBV19	few	TRBJ2-7	NA	TGTGCCAGTAGTATAGAATCGGGGTCGCGTCCCTACGAGCAGTACTTC	CASSIESGSRPYEQYF
TRBV4-2	NA	TRBJ2-7	NA	TGTGCCAGCAGCCAAGAACTTCGGAGGGAGCAGTACTTC	CASSQELRREQYF
TRBV7-3	few	TRBJ2-3	TRBD2	TGTGCCAGCAGCGGCCAGGCGGGACTAGCCGGAGATACGCAGTATTTT	CASSGQAGLAGDTQYF
TRBV11-3	few	TRBJ1-2	NA	TGTGCCAGCAGCCGGGGGGGCTACACCTTC	CASSRGGYTF
TRBV12-3/TRBV12-4	NA	TRBJ2-7	TRBD1	TGTGCCAGCAGTCTTGACAGGGAAACCGAGCAGTACTTC	CASSLDRETEQYF
TRBV7-2	many	TRBJ2-3	NA	TGTGCCAGCAGCCACCTGACGGGCTCTAGCACAGATACGCAGTATTTT	CASSHLTGSSTDTQYF